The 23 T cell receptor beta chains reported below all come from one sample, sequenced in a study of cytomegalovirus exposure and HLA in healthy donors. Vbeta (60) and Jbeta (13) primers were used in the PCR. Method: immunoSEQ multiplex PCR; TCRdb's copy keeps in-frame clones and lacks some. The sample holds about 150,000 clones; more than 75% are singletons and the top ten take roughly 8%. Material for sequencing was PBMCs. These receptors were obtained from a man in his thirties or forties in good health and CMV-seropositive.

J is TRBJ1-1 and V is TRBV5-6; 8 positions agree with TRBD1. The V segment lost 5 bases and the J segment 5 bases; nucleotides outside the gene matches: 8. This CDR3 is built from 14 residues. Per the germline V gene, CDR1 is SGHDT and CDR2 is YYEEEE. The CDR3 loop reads CASRMGQVTTEAFF. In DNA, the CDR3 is TGTGCCAGCAGGATGGGACAGGTAACAACTGAAGCTTTCTTT.

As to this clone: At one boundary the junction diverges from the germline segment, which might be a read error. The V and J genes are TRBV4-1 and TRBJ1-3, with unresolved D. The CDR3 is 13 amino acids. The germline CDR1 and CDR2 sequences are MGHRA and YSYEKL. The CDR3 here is CASSQEMTPGLHF. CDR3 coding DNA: TGCGCCAGCAGCCAAGAAATGACGCCAGGCCTACATTTT.

CDR3 sequence: CASSSKGAVSYEQYF. Written as DNA, the CDR3 is TGTGCCAGCAGCTCGAAAGGGGCCGTCTCCTACGAGCAGTACTTC. The rearrangement joins TRBV7-9 to TRBJ2-7; D possibly corresponds to TRBD1 (5 bases). CDR1 and CDR2 from the germline V gene are SEHNR and FQNEAQ (reference sequence). The V end was cut by 4 bases, the J end by 0 bases, with 13 bases between. This CDR3 comprises 15 residues.

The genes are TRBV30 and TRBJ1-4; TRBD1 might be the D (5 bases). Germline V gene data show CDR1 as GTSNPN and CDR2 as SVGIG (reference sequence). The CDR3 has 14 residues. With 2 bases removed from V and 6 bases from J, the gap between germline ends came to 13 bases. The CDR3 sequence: CAWSRQLTYEKLFF. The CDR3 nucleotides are TGTGCCTGGAGTCGACAGCTTACTTATGAAAAACTGTTTTTT.

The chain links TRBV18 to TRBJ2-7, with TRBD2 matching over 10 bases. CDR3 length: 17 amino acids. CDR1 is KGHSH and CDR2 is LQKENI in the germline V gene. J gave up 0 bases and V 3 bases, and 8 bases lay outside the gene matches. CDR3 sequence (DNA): TGTGCCAGCTCACCCCTGACTGCTAGCGGGAGCTCCTACGAGCAGTACTTC. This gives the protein CASSPLTASGSSYEQYF.

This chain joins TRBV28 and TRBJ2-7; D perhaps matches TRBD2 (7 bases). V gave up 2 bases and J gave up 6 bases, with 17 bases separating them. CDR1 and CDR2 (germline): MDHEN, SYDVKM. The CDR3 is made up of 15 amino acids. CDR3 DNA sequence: TGTGCCAGCAGTTTAATCCCCCCGGGGGGCGCCGAGCAGTACTTC. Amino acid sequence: CASSLIPPGGAEQYF.

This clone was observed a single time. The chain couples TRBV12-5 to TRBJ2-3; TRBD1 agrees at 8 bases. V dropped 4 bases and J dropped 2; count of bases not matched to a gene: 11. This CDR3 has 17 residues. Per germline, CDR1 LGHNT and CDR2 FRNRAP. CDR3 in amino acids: CASGSWTGTHSTDTQYF. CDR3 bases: TGTGCTAGTGGTTCCTGGACAGGGACCCATTCCACAGATACGCAGTATTTT.

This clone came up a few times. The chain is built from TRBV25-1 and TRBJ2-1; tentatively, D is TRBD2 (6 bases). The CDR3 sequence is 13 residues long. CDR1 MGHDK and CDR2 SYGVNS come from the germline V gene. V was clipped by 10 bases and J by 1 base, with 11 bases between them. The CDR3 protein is CATQGGSYNEQFF. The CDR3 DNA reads TGTGCCACCCAAGGAGGGTCCTACAATGAGCAGTTCTTC.

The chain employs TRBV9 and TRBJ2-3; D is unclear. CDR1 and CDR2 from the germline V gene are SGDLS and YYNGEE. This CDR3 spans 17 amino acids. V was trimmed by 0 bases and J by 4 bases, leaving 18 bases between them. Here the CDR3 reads CASSVESVPNRADTQYF. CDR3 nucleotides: TGTGCCAGCAGCGTAGAATCCGTGCCTAACCGGGCAGATACGCAGTATTTT.

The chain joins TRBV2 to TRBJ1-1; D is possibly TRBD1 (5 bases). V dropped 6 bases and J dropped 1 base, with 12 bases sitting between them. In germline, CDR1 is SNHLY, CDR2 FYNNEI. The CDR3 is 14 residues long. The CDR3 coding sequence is TGTGCCAGCAGCGCTGACCAGGGGAACACTGAAGCTTTCTTT. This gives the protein CASSADQGNTEAFF.

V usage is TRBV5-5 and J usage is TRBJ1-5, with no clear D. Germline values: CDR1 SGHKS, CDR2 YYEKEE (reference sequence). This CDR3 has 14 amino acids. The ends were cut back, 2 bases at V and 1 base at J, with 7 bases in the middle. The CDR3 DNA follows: TGTGCCAGCAGCTTTGTACTAAGCAATCAGCCCCAGCATTTT. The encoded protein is CASSFVLSNQPQHF.

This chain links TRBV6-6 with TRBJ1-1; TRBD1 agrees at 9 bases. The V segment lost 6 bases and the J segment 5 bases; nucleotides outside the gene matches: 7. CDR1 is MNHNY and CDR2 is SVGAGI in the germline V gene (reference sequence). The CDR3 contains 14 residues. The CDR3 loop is CASSPDRGGTEAFF. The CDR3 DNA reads TGTGCCAGCAGCCCGGACAGGGGAGGAACTGAAGCTTTCTTT.

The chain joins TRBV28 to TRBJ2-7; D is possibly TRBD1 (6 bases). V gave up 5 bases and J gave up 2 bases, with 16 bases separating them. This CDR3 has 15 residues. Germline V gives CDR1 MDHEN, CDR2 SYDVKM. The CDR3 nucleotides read TGTGCCAGCAGTCCAGGGGCAGGAGGCACCTACGAGCAGTACTTC. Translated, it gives CASSPGAGGTYEQYF.

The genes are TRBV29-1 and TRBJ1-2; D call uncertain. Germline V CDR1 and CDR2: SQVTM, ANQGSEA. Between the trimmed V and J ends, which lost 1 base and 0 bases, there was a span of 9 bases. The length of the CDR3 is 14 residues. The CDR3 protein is CSVEAKASNYGYTF. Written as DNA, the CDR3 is TGCAGCGTTGAAGCCAAAGCCTCTAACTATGGCTACACCTTC.

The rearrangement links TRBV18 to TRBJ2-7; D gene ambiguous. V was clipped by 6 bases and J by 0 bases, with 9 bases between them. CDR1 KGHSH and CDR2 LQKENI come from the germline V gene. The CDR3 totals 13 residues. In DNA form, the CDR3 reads TGTGCCAGCTCCCCCGCCAGCTCCTACGAGCAGTACTTC. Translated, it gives CASSPASSYEQYF.

Here the CDR3 DNA reads TGTGCCAGCACCGGCGACAGGGCGAGACAGCCCCAGCATTTT. As protein: CASTGDRARQPQHF. The genes are TRBV6-6 and TRBJ1-5; 7 positions match TRBD1. Germline CDR1 MNHNY, CDR2 SVGAGI (reference sequence). This CDR3 comprises 14 residues. J was trimmed by 7 bases and V by 7 bases; bases with no gene match: 10.

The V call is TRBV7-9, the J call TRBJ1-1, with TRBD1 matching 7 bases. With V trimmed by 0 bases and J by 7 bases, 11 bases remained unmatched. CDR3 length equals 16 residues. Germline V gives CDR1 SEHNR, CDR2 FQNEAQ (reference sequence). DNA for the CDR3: TGTGCCAGCAGCTTAGCGGGGGCAGGGGGTCAGGTTGAAGCTTTCTTT. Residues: CASSLAGAGGQVEAFF.

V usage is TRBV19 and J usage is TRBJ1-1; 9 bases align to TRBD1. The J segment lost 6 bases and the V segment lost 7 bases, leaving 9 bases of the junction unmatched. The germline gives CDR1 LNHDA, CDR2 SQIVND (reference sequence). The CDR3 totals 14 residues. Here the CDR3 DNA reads TGTGCCAGTACCCGGGAACAGGGGGCTTCTGAAGCTTTCTTT. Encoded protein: CASTREQGASEAFF. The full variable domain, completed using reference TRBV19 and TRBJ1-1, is DGGITQSPKYLFRKEGQNVTLSCEQNLNHDAMYWYRQDPGQGLRLIYYSQIVNDFQKGDIAEGYSVSREKKESFPLTVTSAQKNPTAFYLCASTREQGASEAFFGQGTRLTVV.

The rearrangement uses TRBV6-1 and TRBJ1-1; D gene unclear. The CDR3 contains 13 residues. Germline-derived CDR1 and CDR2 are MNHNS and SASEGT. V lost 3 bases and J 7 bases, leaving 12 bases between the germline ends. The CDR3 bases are TGTGCCAGCAGTGATTTCCCGGGTATTGAAGCTTTCTTT. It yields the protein CASSDFPGIEAFF.

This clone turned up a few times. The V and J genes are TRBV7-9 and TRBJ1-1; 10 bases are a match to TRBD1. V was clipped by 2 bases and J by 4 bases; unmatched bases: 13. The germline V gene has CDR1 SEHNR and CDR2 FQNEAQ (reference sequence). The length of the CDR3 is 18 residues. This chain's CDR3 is CASSLIVGQGVSGTEAFF. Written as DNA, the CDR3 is TGTGCCAGCAGCTTAATCGTCGGACAGGGGGTGTCTGGCACTGAAGCTTTCTTT. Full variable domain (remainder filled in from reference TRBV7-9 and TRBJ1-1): DTGVSQNPRHKITKRGQNVTFRCDPISEHNRLYWYRQTLGQGPEFLTYFQNEAQLEKSRLLSDRFSAERPKGSFSTLEIQRTEQGDSAMYLCASSLIVGQGVSGTEAFFGQGTRLTVV.

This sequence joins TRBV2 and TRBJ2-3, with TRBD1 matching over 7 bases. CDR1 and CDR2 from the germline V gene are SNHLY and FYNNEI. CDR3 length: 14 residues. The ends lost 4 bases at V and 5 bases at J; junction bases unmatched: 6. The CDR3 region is CASSAGGLGDTQYF. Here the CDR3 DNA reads TGTGCCAGCAGTGCAGGGGGTCTGGGAGATACGCAGTATTTT.

The CDR3 protein is CASSFTSGRRSYEQYF. CDR3 nucleotide sequence: TGTGCCAGCAGTTTCACTAGCGGGAGACGTTCCTACGAGCAGTACTTC. The gene calls are TRBV27 and TRBJ2-7, with 11 bases that match TRBD2. CDR3 length: 16 residues. Germline V lookup: CDR1 MNHEY, CDR2 SMNVEV (reference sequence). After removal of 3 bases from V and 1 base from J, the junction contained 5 bases not matched to a gene.

The CDR3 sequence: CASSIRQGANEKLFF. The CDR3 coding sequence is TGTGCCAGTAGTATAAGACAGGGGGCTAATGAAAAACTGTTTTTT. This chain links TRBV19 with TRBJ1-4; 9 nucleotides agree with TRBD1. The CDR3 contains 15 residues. V gave up 2 bases and J gave up 3 bases; unmatched junction bases: 1. CDR1 and CDR2 (germline): LNHDA, SQIVND (reference sequence).